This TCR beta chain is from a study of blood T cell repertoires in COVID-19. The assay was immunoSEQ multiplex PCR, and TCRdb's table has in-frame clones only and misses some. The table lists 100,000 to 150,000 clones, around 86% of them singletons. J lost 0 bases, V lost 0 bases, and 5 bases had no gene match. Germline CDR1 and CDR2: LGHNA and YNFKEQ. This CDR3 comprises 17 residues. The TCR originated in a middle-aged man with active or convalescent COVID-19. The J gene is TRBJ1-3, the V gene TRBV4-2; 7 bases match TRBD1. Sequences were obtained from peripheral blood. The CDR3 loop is CASSQDVQGPSGNTIYF. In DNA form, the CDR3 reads TGTGCCAGCAGCCAAGATGTACAGGGGCCCTCTGGAAACACCATATATTTT.